Listed here is a single T cell receptor (beta chain). In the study's own analysis: Amplification from reference gene primers served as the basis for estimated nucleated cell counts. Repertoires were generated with immunoSEQ multiplex PCR, while TCRdb's copy carries only in-frame clones and drops some. V, J and clone size reflect that table, while D and trimming were determined from the DNA. The sample yields about 150,000 clones, 84% seen once. The data are from a study of blood T cell repertoires in COVID-19. As for the study in general: COVID-19 samples, acute and convalescent, were from the United States, Italy and Spain. T cells, B-cell-depleted T cells, or PBMCs supplied cDNA or gDNA.

CDR1 is MNHEY, CDR2 SVGAGI, per germline. The CDR3 runs 15 residues. Losses at the gene ends were 2 bases for V and 5 bases for J; bases not matched to a gene: 8. The chain couples TRBV6-5 to TRBJ2-7; TRBD1 matches at 8 bases. Sequences were obtained from peripheral blood. The TCR was taken from an older man with acute or convalescent COVID-19. The CDR3 region has the DNA TGTGCCAGCAGTTACGCCGGACAGGGTGCCGACGAGCAGTACTTC. Translating gives CASSYAGQGADEQYF.